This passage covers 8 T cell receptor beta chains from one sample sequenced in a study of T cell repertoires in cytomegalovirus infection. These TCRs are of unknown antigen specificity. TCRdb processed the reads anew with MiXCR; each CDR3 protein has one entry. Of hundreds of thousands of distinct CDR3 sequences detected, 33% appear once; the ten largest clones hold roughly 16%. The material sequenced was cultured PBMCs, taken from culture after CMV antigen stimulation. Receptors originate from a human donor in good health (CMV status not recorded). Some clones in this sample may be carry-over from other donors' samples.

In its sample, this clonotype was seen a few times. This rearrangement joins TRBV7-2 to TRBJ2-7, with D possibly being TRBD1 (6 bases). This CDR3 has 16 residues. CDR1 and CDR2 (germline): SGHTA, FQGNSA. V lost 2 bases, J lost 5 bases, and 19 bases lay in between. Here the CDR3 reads CASSLSTLGAGDEQYV. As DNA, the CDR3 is TGTGCCAGCAGCTTATCTACACTCGGGGCAGGGGACGAGCAGTACGTC.

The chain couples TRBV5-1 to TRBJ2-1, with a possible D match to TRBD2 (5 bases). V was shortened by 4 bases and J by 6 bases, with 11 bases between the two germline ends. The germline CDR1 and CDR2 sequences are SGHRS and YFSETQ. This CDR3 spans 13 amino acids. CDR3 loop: CASSELEGNEQFF. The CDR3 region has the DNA TGCGCCAGCAGCGAACTTGAGGGCAATGAGCAGTTCTTC.

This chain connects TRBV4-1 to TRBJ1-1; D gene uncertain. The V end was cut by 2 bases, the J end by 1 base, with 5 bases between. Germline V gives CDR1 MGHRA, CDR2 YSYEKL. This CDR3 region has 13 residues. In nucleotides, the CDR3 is TGCGCCAGCAGCCAAAATGGGAACACTGAAGCTTTCTTT. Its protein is CASSQNGNTEAFF.

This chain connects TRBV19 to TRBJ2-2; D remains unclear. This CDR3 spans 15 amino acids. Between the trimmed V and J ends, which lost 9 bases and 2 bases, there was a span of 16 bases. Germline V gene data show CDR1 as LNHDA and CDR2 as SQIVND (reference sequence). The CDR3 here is CASKTRRGNTGELFF. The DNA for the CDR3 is TGTGCCAGCAAGACTCGACGAGGAAACACCGGGGAGCTGTTTTTT.

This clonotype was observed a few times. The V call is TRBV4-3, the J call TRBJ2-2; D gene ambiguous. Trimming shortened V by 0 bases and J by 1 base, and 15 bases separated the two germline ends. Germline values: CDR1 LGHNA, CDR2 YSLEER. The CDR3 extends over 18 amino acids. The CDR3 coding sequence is TGCGCCAGCAGCCAAGAAATTTGGGCAGATCTGAACACCGGGGAGCTGTTTTTT. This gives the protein CASSQEIWADLNTGELFF.

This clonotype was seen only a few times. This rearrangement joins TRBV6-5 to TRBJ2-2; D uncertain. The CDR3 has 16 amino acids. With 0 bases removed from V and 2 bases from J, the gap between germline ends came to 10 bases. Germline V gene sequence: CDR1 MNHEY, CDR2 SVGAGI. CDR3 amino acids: CASSYSAGPNTGELFF. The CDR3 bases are TGTGCCAGCAGTTACTCGGCAGGCCCTAACACCGGGGAGCTGTTTTTT.

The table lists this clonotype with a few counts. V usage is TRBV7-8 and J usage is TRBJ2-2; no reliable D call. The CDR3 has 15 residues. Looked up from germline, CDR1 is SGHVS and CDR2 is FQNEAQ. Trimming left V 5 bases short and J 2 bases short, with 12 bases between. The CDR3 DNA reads TGTGCCAGCAGCACAGTGGCGCCCAACACCGGGGAGCTGTTTTTT. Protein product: CASSTVAPNTGELFF.

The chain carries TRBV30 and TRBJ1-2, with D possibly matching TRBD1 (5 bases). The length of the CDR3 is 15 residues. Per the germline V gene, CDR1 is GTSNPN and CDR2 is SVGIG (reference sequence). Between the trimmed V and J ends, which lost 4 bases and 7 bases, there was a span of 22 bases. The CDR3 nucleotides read TGTGCCTGGATGGCGTGGTCGGGACTTGGAGGTGGCTACACCTTC. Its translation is CAWMAWSGLGGGYTF.